A single sample gave rise to the 6 T cell receptor beta chains below, sequenced in a study of T cell responses to AZD1222 COVID-19 vaccine. TCRdb's copy holds only in-frame clones and misses some; the assay was immunoSEQ multiplex PCR. There are tens of thousands of clones in the sample; 70% to 90% occur only once, and over 13% lies in the top ten. This material consisted of peripheral blood, taken on day 0 of AZD1222 vaccination. The receptors originated from an adult in good health.

V and J are TRBV24-1 and TRBJ2-7, with D possibly being TRBD1 (5 bases). Germline V gene lookup returns CDR1 KGHDR and CDR2 SFDVKD. The CDR3 has 13 residues. V was clipped by 9 bases and J by 2 bases, with 13 bases between them. The CDR3 DNA follows: TGTGCCACCCTTCGACAGTATGCCTACGAGCAGTACTTC. It specifies CATLRQYAYEQYF.

J is TRBJ2-4 and V is TRBV2; a weak D match, TRBD2 (6 bases). The ends were cut back, 0 bases at V and 0 bases at J, with 12 bases in the middle. The CDR3 extends over 17 amino acids. CDR1 and CDR2 from the germline V gene are SNHLY and FYNNEI. The CDR3, as DNA: TGTGCCAGCAGTGAAGCGGGAGGTACATTAGCCAAAAACATTCAGTACTTC. It specifies CASSEAGGTLAKNIQYF.

This clone has just one count. CDR3 residues: CASSPPVGGNTEAFF. CDR3 in DNA: TGTGCCAGCTCACCACCGGTCGGCGGGAACACTGAAGCTTTCTTT. The genes are TRBV18 and TRBJ1-1; D is unresolved. There are 15 residues in the CDR3. The V end lost 0 bases, the J end lost 1 base, and 9 bases lay between the germline ends. Germline CDR1 and CDR2: KGHSH and LQKENI.

This sequence joins TRBV4-2 and TRBJ1-4, with D unresolved. CDR3 length: 19 amino acids. The germline V gene has CDR1 LGHNA and CDR2 YNFKEQ. V dropped 1 base and J dropped 0 bases, with 18 bases sitting between them. Written as DNA, the CDR3 is TGTGCCAGCAGCCAAGGGGGTGGTTGGACGACTTCAACTAATGAAAAACTGTTTTTT. Encoded protein: CASSQGGGWTTSTNEKLFF.

V and J are TRBV4-1 and TRBJ2-1, with D hard to call. The CDR3 loop spans 11 amino acids. Between the trimmed V and J ends, which lost 4 bases and 6 bases, there was a span of 4 bases. CDR1 MGHRA and CDR2 YSYEKL come from the germline V gene. In DNA, the CDR3 is TGCGCCAGCAGCCGAGGCAATGAGCAGTTCTTC. This encodes CASSRGNEQFF.

J is TRBJ2-2 and V is TRBV5-1; D is unclear. CDR3 size: 16 residues. V gave up 4 bases and J gave up 7 bases, with 20 bases separating them. Per the germline V gene, CDR1 is SGHRS and CDR2 is YFSETQ. CDR3: CASSPELWGTGGELFF. The CDR3 DNA reads as TGCGCCAGCAGCCCGGAGTTATGGGGAACGGGCGGGGAGCTGTTTTTT.